The T cell receptor (beta chain) under discussion was sequenced for a study of shared clonotypes between healthy human individuals. Of note for this clone: This sample includes further DNA sequences coding for the same CDR3.

Some clones are missing from TCRdb's copy, which holds only in-frame ones; the method was immunoSEQ multiplex PCR. The table has 150,000 to 200,000 clones, about 68% seen once. V lost 7 bases to trimming and J lost 0 bases; unmatched junction nucleotides: 7. CDR1 WSHSY and CDR2 SAAADI come from the germline V gene. CDR3 length: 16 residues. This chain uses TRBV10-2 with TRBJ2-7; TRBD2 aligns across 12 bases. The sample was memory CD4+ T cells sorted from blood. Subset described: CD45RA-negative fraction. The source is a man aged 25-45 years in good health. CDR3 loop: CASTLLAGGSSYEQYF. CDR3 nucleotide sequence: TGCGCCAGCACCCTTCTAGCGGGAGGGAGCTCCTACGAGCAGTACTTC.